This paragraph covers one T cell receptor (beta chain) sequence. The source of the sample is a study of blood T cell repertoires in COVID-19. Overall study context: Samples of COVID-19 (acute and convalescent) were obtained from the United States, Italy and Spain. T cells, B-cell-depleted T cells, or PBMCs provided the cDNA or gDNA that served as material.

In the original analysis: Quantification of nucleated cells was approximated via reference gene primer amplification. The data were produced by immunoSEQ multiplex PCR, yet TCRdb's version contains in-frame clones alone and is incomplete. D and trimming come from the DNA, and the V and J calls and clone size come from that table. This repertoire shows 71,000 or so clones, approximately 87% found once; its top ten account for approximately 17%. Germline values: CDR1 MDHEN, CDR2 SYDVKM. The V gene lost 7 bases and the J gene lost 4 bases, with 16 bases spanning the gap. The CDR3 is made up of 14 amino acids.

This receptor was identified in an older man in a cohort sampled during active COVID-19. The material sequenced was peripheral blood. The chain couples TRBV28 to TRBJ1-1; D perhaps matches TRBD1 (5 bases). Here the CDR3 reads CASTVGGVSTEAFF. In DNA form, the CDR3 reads TGTGCCAGCACCGTGGGGGGGGTGAGCACTGAAGCTTTCTTT.